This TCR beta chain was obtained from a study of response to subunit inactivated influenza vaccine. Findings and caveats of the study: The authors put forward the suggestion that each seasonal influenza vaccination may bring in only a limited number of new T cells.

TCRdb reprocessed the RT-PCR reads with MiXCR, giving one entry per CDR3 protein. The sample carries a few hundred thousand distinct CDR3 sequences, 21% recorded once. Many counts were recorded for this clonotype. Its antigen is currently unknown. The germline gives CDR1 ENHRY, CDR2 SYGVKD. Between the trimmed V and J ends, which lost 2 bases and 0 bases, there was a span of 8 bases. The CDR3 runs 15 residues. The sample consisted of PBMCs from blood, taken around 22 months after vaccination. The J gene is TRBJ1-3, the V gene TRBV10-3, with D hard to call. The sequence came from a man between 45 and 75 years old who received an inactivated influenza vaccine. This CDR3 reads CAISERHSSGNTIYF. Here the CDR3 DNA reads TGTGCCATCAGTGAGAGGCACTCCTCTGGAAACACCATATATTTT.